Described below is a single TCR beta chain sequence and its context. Its antigen is not known. The entry originates in a study of T cell responses to AZD1222 COVID-19 vaccine. V gave up 2 bases and J gave up 8 bases, with 13 bases separating them. The CDR3 sequence is 13 residues long. Looked up from germline, CDR1 is SGHRS and CDR2 is YFSETQ. Doses given second, at about 4 or about 12 weeks, were pooled. The data were produced by immunoSEQ multiplex PCR, yet TCRdb's version contains in-frame clones alone and is incomplete. This sample has roughly 200,000 clones; more than 85% occur once, and the top ten carry under 2%. General observations from the study: Recipients of two AZD1222 doses showed rising Spike-specific TCR breadth and depth. Donors, mostly white British, included more females; clonal diversity was possibly underestimated. Scientists sampled the repertoires only once the peak T cell response had passed.

The material was peripheral blood, obtained 28 days after the second AZD1222 dose. The receptor was derived from an adult who received the AZD1222 COVID-19 vaccine. The chain couples TRBV5-1 to TRBJ1-2; D perhaps matches TRBD1 (6 bases). The CDR3: CASSLQGGEGYTF. The CDR3 DNA is TGCGCCAGCAGCTTACAGGGAGGGGAGGGCTACACCTTC.